The 24 T cell receptor beta chains below were found in one sample sequenced in a study of CD8 T cells in ankylosing spondylitis. TCRdb reanalysed the 5' RACE reads using MiXCR and keeps one entry per CDR3 protein. Among roughly 160,000 distinct CDR3 sequences listed, 11% were seen once. What was sequenced was blood, either unsorted or a sorted T cell fraction (not recorded which). These receptors all stem from a male donor with ankylosing spondylitis or in good health (not recorded which).

Many counts were recorded for this clonotype. The chain couples TRBV27 to TRBJ1-2; D call uncertain. Germline CDR1 and CDR2: MNHEY and SMNVEV (reference sequence). V was shortened by 3 bases and J by 0 bases, with 11 bases between the two germline ends. The CDR3 loop spans 15 amino acids. CDR3: CASSLKSAANYGYTF. The DNA for the CDR3 is TGTGCCAGCAGTTTGAAATCGGCGGCTAACTATGGCTACACCTTC.

This clonotype was seen more than once but under ten times. This clone may be a read error of a much larger clone one base away. The genes are TRBV5-8 and TRBJ1-2; a weak D match, TRBD1 (5 bases). This CDR3 has 15 residues. V gave up 3 bases and J gave up 7 bases, with 19 bases separating them. In germline, CDR1 is SGHTS, CDR2 YDEGEE. CDR3: CASSWMQGGRCGYTF. The CDR3 DNA is TGTGCCAGCAGCTGGATGCAGGGTGGTAGGTGTGGCTACACCTTC.

J is TRBJ2-3 and V is TRBV24-1, with D possibly called TRBD1 or TRBD2 (7 bases each). The CDR3 runs to 16 residues. Germline assignment: CDR1 KGHDR and CDR2 SFDVKD. V was clipped by 0 bases and J by 4 bases, with 13 bases between them. CDR3: CATSDLQGGYSDTQYF. As DNA, the CDR3 is TGTGCCACCAGTGATTTGCAGGGGGGGTATTCAGATACGCAGTATTTT.

This clonotype was counted ten times or more. This rearrangement joins TRBV29-1 to TRBJ1-2; D may be TRBD1 (5 bases). The germline V gene has CDR1 SQVTM and CDR2 ANQGSEA. This CDR3 has 13 residues. V shed 6 bases and J shed 8 bases, with 19 bases lying between them. The CDR3 region has the DNA TGCAGCGTCCTTTCGGGACCCAGAGGCGGCTACACCTTC. This sequence encodes CSVLSGPRGGYTF.

This clonotype was picked up many times. The chain combines TRBV5-1 with TRBJ1-1; D is possibly TRBD1 (5 bases). CDR1 and CDR2 from the germline V gene are SGHRS and YFSETQ. The CDR3 totals 14 residues. The V end lost 4 bases, the J end lost 2 bases, and 12 bases lay between the germline ends. This CDR3 is CASSGSRDNTEAFF. In DNA form, the CDR3 reads TGCGCCAGCAGCGGAAGCCGGGACAACACTGAAGCTTTCTTT.

This clonotype was counted at least ten times. The J gene is TRBJ2-3, the V gene TRBV10-2; 9 nucleotides match TRBD1. CDR3 size: 16 residues. In germline, CDR1 is WSHSY, CDR2 SAAADI. The V gene end was trimmed by 6 bases and the J gene end by 1 base; junction bases not matched to a gene: 8. CDR3 DNA: TGCGCCAGCAGAAAATTACAGGGGGCAGGCACAGATACGCAGTATTTT. Protein product: CASRKLQGAGTDTQYF.

The sample holds a few counts of this clonotype. The rearrangement links TRBV11-2 to TRBJ2-5; D call uncertain. The V and J ends lost 3 bases and 4 bases respectively, with 15 bases between them. Germline loops: CDR1 SGHAT, CDR2 FQNNGV. The CDR3 extends over 15 amino acids. CDR3 nucleotide sequence: TGTGCCAGCAGCTTTGACTGGACCGCCGCAGAGACCCAGTACTTC. Translation gives CASSFDWTAAETQYF.

This clonotype was counted many times. The CDR3 DNA is TGTGCCACCAGCAGAGGGGTCTACAATGAGCAGTTCTTC. It translates to CATSRGVYNEQFF. The rearrangement joins TRBV15 to TRBJ2-1; D is unclear. The V gene lost 1 base and the J gene lost 3 bases, with 4 bases spanning the gap. Germline V CDR1 and CDR2: LNHNV, YYDKDF (reference sequence). CDR3 length: 13 amino acids.

This clonotype came up many times. The chain joins TRBV28 to TRBJ2-3, with D perhaps matching TRBD2 (6 bases). This CDR3 has 14 amino acids. The V gene's germline CDR1 is MDHEN and CDR2 SYDVKM. V dropped 8 bases and J dropped 2 bases, with 14 bases sitting between them. Here the CDR3 DNA reads TGTGCCAGCGGGCTTGCGGGGCTCACAGATACGCAGTATTTT. Translated: CASGLAGLTDTQYF.

The chain employs TRBV10-1 and TRBJ2-1; D unresolved. CDR1 is WNHNN, CDR2 SYGVQD, per germline (reference sequence). V dropped 5 bases and J dropped 7 bases, with 15 bases sitting between them. The CDR3 covers 14 residues. The CDR3 reads CASSSGFPPNEQFF. The CDR3 coding sequence is TGCGCCAGCAGTTCTGGCTTCCCGCCTAATGAGCAGTTCTTC.

This clonotype has only a few counts. This rearrangement joins TRBV12-3 or TRBV12-4 to TRBJ1-2; maybe TRBD1 (5 bases). CDR3 length equals 13 residues. The V and J ends lost 1 base and 10 bases respectively, with 13 bases between them. CDR3 coding DNA: TGTGCCAGCAGTTTAGATAGCGCAGGGCCCTACACCTTC. It codes for CASSLDSAGPYTF.

This clonotype showed up many times. This sequence joins TRBV12-3 or TRBV12-4 and TRBJ2-2; TRBD2 aligns across 11 bases. The CDR3 runs to 14 residues. After removal of 10 bases from V and 2 bases from J, the junction contained 3 bases not matched to a gene. The CDR3 is CATLAGGNTGELFF. As DNA, the CDR3 is TGTGCCACCCTAGCGGGAGGAAACACCGGGGAGCTGTTTTTT.

This clonotype showed up many times. The genes are TRBV10-1 and TRBJ2-1; a possible D gene is TRBD2 (5 bases). The V end lost 3 bases, the J end lost 5 bases, and 11 bases lay between the germline ends. The CDR3 length is 14 residues. The germline V gene encodes CDR1 WNHNN and CDR2 SYGVQD (reference sequence). CDR3: CASSDPGLNNEQFF. The CDR3 nucleotides read TGCGCCAGCAGTGACCCCGGACTGAACAATGAGCAGTTCTTC.

This clonotype was seen ten or more times. In DNA form, the CDR3 reads TGCGCCAGCAGCTTGAACACCTACAATGAGCAGTTCTTC. Translating gives CASSLNTYNEQFF. The chain combines TRBV5-1 with TRBJ2-1; D is ambiguous. V lost 1 base and J 2 bases, leaving 4 bases between the germline ends. This CDR3 is 13 amino acids long. Germline CDR1 is SGHRS and CDR2 is YFSETQ.

In its sample, this clonotype was seen many times. The rearrangement links TRBV4-3 to TRBJ1-2; D remains unclear. Germline assignment: CDR1 LGHNA and CDR2 YSLEER. Trimming took 1 base from V and 2 from J, leaving 17 bases between them. The length of the CDR3 is 17 residues. CDR3: CASSQVITPLSNYGYTF. The CDR3 nucleotides are TGCGCCAGCAGCCAAGTCATAACTCCCCTCTCAAACTATGGCTACACCTTC.

There are many counts of this clonotype. The junction departs from the called germline gene at one end, perhaps through a read error. The genes are TRBV6-6 and TRBJ1-2; TRBD1 matches 8 bases. CDR1 and CDR2 from the germline V gene are MNHNY and SVGAGI (reference sequence). This CDR3 region has 13 residues. CDR3 region: CACRTGLDYGYTF. CDR3 DNA sequence: TGTGCCTGCAGGACAGGGCTCGACTATGGCTACACCTTC.

The CDR3 protein is CASSLSGQAVYGYTF. The CDR3 coding sequence is TGTGCCAGCAGTTTATCGGGACAGGCGGTCTATGGCTACACCTTC. The chain employs TRBV12-3 or TRBV12-4 and TRBJ1-2, with 8 bases matching TRBD1. CDR3 length: 15 amino acids. With V trimmed by 2 bases and J by 4 bases, 6 bases remained unmatched.

The genes are TRBV5-1 and TRBJ1-2; D possibly corresponds to TRBD1 (5 bases). CDR3 length equals 14 residues. V lost 3 bases, J lost 6 bases, and 15 bases lay in between. From germline, CDR1 is SGHRS and CDR2 YFSETQ. The CDR3 sequence is CASSYDSLGHGYTF. CDR3 nucleotides: TGCGCCAGCAGCTATGACAGTCTTGGCCATGGCTACACCTTC.

Many counts were recorded for this clonotype. The chain carries TRBV12-3 or TRBV12-4 and TRBJ2-5; TRBD2 agrees at 12 bases. This CDR3 has 17 amino acids. Trimming removed 5 bases from V and 3 bases from J; junction bases left unmatched: 10. The CDR3 region is CASSLSTSGGLKETQYF. The CDR3 DNA sequence: TGTGCCAGCAGTCTCTCGACTAGCGGGGGCTTGAAAGAGACCCAGTACTTC.

Only one count was recorded for this clonotype. At one boundary the junction diverges from the germline segment, which might be a read error. The chain recombines TRBV10-3 with TRBJ2-1; 10 bases fit TRBD2. Germline CDR1 and CDR2: ENHRY and SYGVKD. This CDR3 has 19 residues. CDR3 loop: CAFSHSAMVGLARYNEQFF. The CDR3 DNA reads TGTGCCTTCAGTCACTCCGCGATGGTGGGACTAGCGAGGTACAATGAGCAGTTCTTC.

This clonotype was observed at least ten times. V is TRBV20-1 and J is TRBJ2-3, with D perhaps matching TRBD2 (6 bases). Trimming cost V 6 bases and J 1 base, with 14 bases left between them. Germline CDR1 DFQATT, CDR2 SNEGSKA (reference sequence). This CDR3 has 14 amino acids. The CDR3, as DNA: TGCAGTGCCGTTCCCGGGGAGGGCACAGATACGCAGTATTTT. Its translation is CSAVPGEGTDTQYF.

Regarding this clonotype: A much larger clone differs by one base, so this may be a read error. The CDR3 DNA reads as TGTGCCAGCGCGACTAGCGGGGGGGACAATGGGCAGTTCTTC. Protein: CASATSGGDNGQFF. The chain has TRBV7-2 and TRBJ2-1; 14 bases match TRBD2. The CDR3 totals 14 residues. Per germline, CDR1 SGHTA and CDR2 FQGNSA.

The genes are TRBV7-2 and TRBJ1-3, with D possibly being TRBD1 (6 bases). Looked up from germline, CDR1 is SGHTA and CDR2 is FQGNSA. The CDR3 runs 15 residues. The V gene lost 4 bases and the J gene lost 1 base, with 11 bases spanning the gap. The CDR3, as DNA: TGTGCCAGCAGCTGGGACACCGGATCTGGAAACACCATATATTTT. Protein: CASSWDTGSGNTIYF.

In regard to this clonotype: Since a much larger clone is just one base distant, this may be a read error. The rearrangement uses TRBV9 and TRBJ2-2; 7 nucleotides line up with TRBD1. Germline V gene data show CDR1 as SGDLS and CDR2 as YYNGEE. The length of the CDR3 is 15 residues. The CDR3 sequence: CVSSGGTALTGELFF. The CDR3 coding sequence is TGTGTCAGCAGCGGTGGGACAGCTCTCACCGGGGAGCTGTTTTTT.